One sample yielded the 9 T cell receptor beta chains listed below, sequenced in a study of lymphopenia after photon versus proton radiotherapy. Only in-frame clones appear in the TCRdb table, and some are missing; sequencing was by immunoSEQ multiplex PCR. The sample lists tens of thousands of clones; around 86% were seen once. This sample comprised peripheral blood, obtained from a patient treated with photon-based radiotherapy. These receptors were obtained from a man aged 35 to 55 with gastric cancer.

This CDR3 reads CASSLYPLGGQFYNEQFF. CDR3 in DNA: TGTGCCAGCAGCTTATACCCCCTAGGGGGACAGTTCTACAATGAGCAGTTCTTC. The chain carries TRBV7-3 and TRBJ2-1, with TRBD1 matching over 7 bases. Germline CDR1 reads SGHTA; CDR2 reads FQGTGA. The CDR3 is 18 residues long. V trimming: 2 bases; J trimming: 3 bases; junction bases outside the gene matches: 13.

The gene calls are TRBV7-9 and TRBJ2-7; TRBD2 matches at 9 bases. V was clipped by 5 bases and J by 3 bases; unmatched bases: 8. The CDR3 loop spans 15 amino acids. In germline, CDR1 is SEHNR, CDR2 FQNEAQ (reference sequence). The CDR3 loop is CASSGSGGGYYEQYF. The CDR3 DNA reads as TGTGCCAGCAGCGGTAGCGGGGGAGGGTACTACGAGCAGTACTTC.

J is TRBJ1-1 and V is TRBV7-3, with TRBD1 identical over 7 bases. The CDR3 is 15 residues long. The ends lost 3 bases at V and 5 bases at J; junction bases unmatched: 9. CDR1 is SGHTA, CDR2 FQGTGA, per germline. The CDR3 protein is CASSLGQPGGTEAFF. CDR3 coding DNA: TGTGCCAGCAGCTTGGGACAGCCCGGGGGGACTGAAGCTTTCTTT.

The rearrangement uses TRBV30 and TRBJ1-3, with no clear D. Between the trimmed V and J ends, which lost 8 bases and 3 bases, there was a span of 11 bases. This CDR3 region has 12 residues. Germline-derived CDR1 and CDR2 are GTSNPN and SVGIG (reference sequence). The chain's CDR3 is CARKADGNTIYF. The CDR3 DNA follows: TGTGCCCGGAAGGCGGATGGAAACACCATATATTTT.

In this sample, this clone turned up once. The CDR3 here is CASSPRALQGYGYTF. The DNA of the CDR3 is TGTGCCAGCAGCCCCCGGGCTTTGCAAGGCTATGGCTACACCTTC. The J gene is TRBJ1-2, the V gene TRBV11-2, with no clear D. With 5 bases removed from V and 4 bases from J, the gap between germline ends came to 17 bases. This CDR3 has 15 residues. Germline CDR1 reads SGHAT; CDR2 reads FQNNGV. The whole variable domain, filled in from reference TRBV11-2 and TRBJ1-2, reads EAGVAQSPRYKIIEKRQSVAFWCNPISGHATLYWYQQILGQGPKLLIQFQNNGVVDDSQLPKDRFSAERLKGVDSTLKIQPAKLEDSAVYLCASSPRALQGYGYTFGSGTRLTVV.

The chain joins TRBV30 to TRBJ2-5; D unresolved. The V end was cut by 2 bases, the J end by 1 base, with 14 bases between. The germline gives CDR1 GTSNPN, CDR2 SVGIG (reference sequence). There are 15 residues in the CDR3. In DNA, the CDR3 is TGTGCCTGGAGTAGCCCCCCCAGGTCCCAAGAGACCCAGTACTTC. This codes for CAWSSPPRSQETQYF.

CDR3 amino acids: CASSYSRDSTEQYF. The CDR3 DNA is TGTGCCAGCAGTTACTCGAGGGACAGTACCGAGCAGTACTTC. J is TRBJ2-7 and V is TRBV6-5, with TRBD1 matching 7 bases. In germline, CDR1 is MNHEY, CDR2 SVGAGI. Trimming removed 0 bases from V and 6 bases from J; junction bases left unmatched: 5. This CDR3 contains 14 residues.

This clone was observed a handful of times. The sample carries other DNA sequences with the same CDR3. The chain recombines TRBV15 with TRBJ1-2; a possible D gene is TRBD1 (5 bases). The germline V gene has CDR1 LNHNV and CDR2 YYDKDF (reference sequence). The length of the CDR3 is 12 residues. Trimming stripped 0 bases from V and 9 bases from J, with 8 bases between. The CDR3 nucleotides are TGTGCCACCAGCAGAGATCAGGGAAGCTACACCTTC. It yields the protein CATSRDQGSYTF.

This clone occurred a few times. The rearrangement joins TRBV2 to TRBJ2-2; 8 bases align to TRBD1. The trim removed 7 bases at V and 0 bases at J, leaving 4 bases unmatched. The CDR3 spans 15 residues. Germline lookup yields CDR1 SNHLY and CDR2 FYNNEI. The chain's CDR3 is CASTWDRSNTGELFF. As DNA, the CDR3 is TGTGCCAGCACCTGGGACAGGTCGAACACCGGGGAGCTGTTTTTT.